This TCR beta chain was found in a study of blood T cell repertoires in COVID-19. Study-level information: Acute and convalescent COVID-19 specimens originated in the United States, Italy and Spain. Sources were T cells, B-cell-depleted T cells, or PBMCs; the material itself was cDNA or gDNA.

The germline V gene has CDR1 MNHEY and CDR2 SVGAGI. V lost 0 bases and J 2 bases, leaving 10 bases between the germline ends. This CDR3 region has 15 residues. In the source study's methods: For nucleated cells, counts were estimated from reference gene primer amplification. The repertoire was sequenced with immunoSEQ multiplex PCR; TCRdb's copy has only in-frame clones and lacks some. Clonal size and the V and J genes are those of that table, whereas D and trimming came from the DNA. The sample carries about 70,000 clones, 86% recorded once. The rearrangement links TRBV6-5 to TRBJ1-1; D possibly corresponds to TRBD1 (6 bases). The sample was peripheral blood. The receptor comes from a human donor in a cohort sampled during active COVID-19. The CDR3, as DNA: TGTGCCAGCAGTTACTCGACCAGGGGAAACACTGAAGCTTTCTTT. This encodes CASSYSTRGNTEAFF.